Given below is one T cell receptor beta chain in context. Antigen: not known. This specimen comes from a study of T cell responses to AZD1222 COVID-19 vaccine. Trimming removed 4 bases at V and 2 bases at J, with 13 bases between. This CDR3 spans 14 amino acids. Germline-derived CDR1 and CDR2 are SGHNT and YYREEE (reference sequence). Measured with immunoSEQ multiplex PCR; TCRdb has only the in-frame clones, and not every one. In the table there are roughly 56,000 clones, around 82% of which are singletons. The study, taken as a whole, reports: Seropositivity was recorded at baseline in only 6 or 7 AZD1222 recipients. Reports say nearly half of spike-specific TCRs go after unmutated variant regions. Most donors were white British and more were female, and clonal diversity was possibly underestimated.

The sequence was collected from an adult who received the AZD1222 COVID-19 vaccine. The rearrangement links TRBV5-4 to TRBJ2-7, with D perhaps matching TRBD2 (5 bases). The sample consisted of peripheral blood, taken 28 days after the second AZD1222 dose. The CDR3 nucleotides are TGTGCCAGCAGCCCTCGGGAAGGGACCTACGAGCAGTACTTC. This gives the protein CASSPREGTYEQYF.